This T cell receptor (beta chain) was captured by sequencing in a study of radiation and T cells in renal cell carcinoma. This clone is medium-sized (0.01 to 0.1%). Some clones are missing from TCRdb's copy, which holds only in-frame ones; the method was immunoSEQ multiplex PCR. The profile shows some 70,000 clones, about four fifths of them singletons. Time point specified: blood 2 weeks post-SBRT. Documented treatment: 15 Gy SBRT to primary tumor, nephrectomy 4 weeks later. Sample: blood, taken from a patient whose treatment included radiotherapy and nephrectomy. The clonotype was recovered from a man aged 55-75 years with renal cell carcinoma.

Written as DNA, the CDR3 is TGTGCCAGCAAGACTAGCGGCTACGAGCAGTACTTC. This sequence encodes CASKTSGYEQYF. The rearrangement joins TRBV28 to TRBJ2-7, with 9 bases that match TRBD2. The germline gives CDR1 MDHEN, CDR2 SYDVKM. With 7 bases clipped from V and 3 bases from J, the junction kept 1 base outside the gene matches. This CDR3 spans 12 amino acids.